Below, one TCR beta chain is given with its context. What it binds is not known. This sample is drawn from a study of post-analysis software for immune sequencing data. Study overall: Clinical courses comprised relapsing-remitting, secondary progressive and progressive-relapsing multiple sclerosis. Findings of the study overall: When compared against controls, multiple sclerosis patients showed significantly lower normalized Chao1 diversity. With F measure, samples from one preparation batch clustered together strongly. There were five TRBV segments more frequent in patients than controls, and TRBV5-6, TRBV5-1 and TRBV20-1 were among them.

TCR beta libraries were prepared from cDNA with unique molecular identifiers. TCRdb used MiXCR to reprocess the PCR reads, holding one entry per CDR3 protein. The sample includes some 890,000 distinct CDR3 sequences, roughly 50% of them seen just once. Unmatched junction bases numbered 11, after V lost 3 bases and J lost 4 bases. From germline, CDR1 is DFQATT and CDR2 SNEGSKA (reference sequence). This CDR3 has 17 residues. The sequenced sample consisted of blood. This receptor was obtained from a girl aged 5-17 years with multiple sclerosis. This chain links TRBV20-1 with TRBJ2-1, with 11 bases matching TRBD2. DNA for the CDR3: TGCAGTGCTAGTAGCGGGGGGGCAGCAATCGGGTACAATGAGCAGTTCTTC. This encodes CSASSGGAAIGYNEQFF.